A single sample gave rise to the 30 T cell receptor beta chains below, sequenced in a study of molecular identifiers for immune sequencing clone quantification. MiXCR, run by TCRdb on the PCR reads, gives a single entry per CDR3 protein. Here the sample spans about 89,000 distinct CDR3 sequences, roughly 19% being singletons. Source material: naive CD8+ T cells from blood, with Jurkat cell RNA spiked in. Sample subset: FACS-sorted CD8+CD4-CCR7+CD45RA+ naive T cells. These receptors all stem from a human donor in good health. Some libraries in this study had Jurkat cell RNA spiked in.

This clonotype appeared many times. The DNA for the CDR3 is TGTGCCAGCAGCTTCGGACTGGGCACAGATACGCAGTATTTT. This gives the protein CASSFGLGTDTQYF. The V and J genes are TRBV7-2 and TRBJ2-3; D possibly corresponds to TRBD2 (5 bases). In germline, CDR1 is SGHTA, CDR2 FQGNSA. Trimming removed 3 bases at V and 1 base at J, with 8 bases between. CDR3 length: 14 residues.

There are many counts of this clonotype. The V gene is TRBV7-9, the J gene TRBJ2-3; D possibly corresponds to TRBD2 (6 bases). CDR1 is SEHNR, CDR2 FQNEAQ, per germline (reference sequence). V lost 5 bases and J 3 bases, leaving 18 bases between the germline ends. This CDR3 has 16 residues. CDR3 amino acids: CASSPPAGDGTDTQYF. The CDR3 DNA reads as TGTGCCAGCAGCCCCCCAGCGGGTGATGGGACAGATACGCAGTATTTT.

Concerning this clonotype itself: A much larger clone lies one base from this, so it may be a read error. The chain carries TRBV4-1 and TRBJ1-2; D not certain. Germline CDR1 is MGHRA and CDR2 is YSYEKL. The CDR3 has 15 residues. As DNA, the CDR3 is TGCGCCTGCAGCCAAGAGTCACAGAATCACTATGGCTACACCTTC. It encodes CACSQESQNHYGYTF.

This clonotype was counted many times. This chain links TRBV29-1 with TRBJ2-3; maybe TRBD2 (6 bases). From germline, CDR1 is SQVTM and CDR2 ANQGSEA. The V end was cut by 3 bases, the J end by 0 bases, with 25 bases between. The CDR3 has 19 residues. The chain's CDR3 is CSVEGADSGKLFSTDTQYF. The CDR3 region has the DNA TGCAGCGTTGAGGGCGCGGATAGCGGAAAACTGTTTAGCACAGATACGCAGTATTTT.

A remark on this clonotype: A read error is possible here, since a much larger clone lies one base away. V gene TRBV14 combines with J gene TRBJ2-3; no clear D gene. Germline CDR1 and CDR2: SGHDN and FVKESK. There are 13 residues in the CDR3. CDR3 amino acids: CASSHFSTDPQYF. As DNA, the CDR3 is TGTGCCAGCAGCCATTTTAGCACAGATCCGCAGTATTTT.

About this clonotype itself: A much more abundant neighbour one base away suggests this may be a read error. J is TRBJ2-3 and V is TRBV29-1; D call uncertain. The length of the CDR3 is 15 residues. Germline V gene sequence: CDR1 SQVTM, CDR2 ANQGSEA. CDR3 nucleotides: TGCGGCGATCAAAACAGTGCATTGAGCACAGATACGCAGTATTTT. Translated: CGDQNSALSTDTQYF.

There are many counts of this clonotype. The chain links TRBV5-4 to TRBJ2-5; perhaps TRBD2 as D (6 bases). The CDR3 extends over 14 amino acids. Trimming stripped 3 bases from V and 5 bases from J, with 14 bases between. Germline CDR1 SGHNT, CDR2 YYREEE (reference sequence). The CDR3: CASSSGLGPETQYF. DNA for the CDR3: TGTGCCAGCAGCTCGGGACTCGGCCCGGAGACCCAGTACTTC. Supplemented by reference TRBV5-4 and TRBJ2-5, the full variable domain reads ETGVTQSPTHLIKTRGQQVTLRCSSQSGHNTVSWYQQALGQGPQFIFQYYREEENGRGNFPPRFSGLQFPNYSSELNVNALELDDSALYLCASSSGLGPETQYFGPGTRLLVL.

The table lists this clonotype with many counts. This chain links TRBV5-6 with TRBJ2-7, with D unresolved. Germline loops: CDR1 SGHDT, CDR2 YYEEEE. The CDR3 loop spans 13 amino acids. Trimming pared 3 bases from V and 2 bases from J, leaving 9 bases between. The CDR3 loop reads CASSWGSTYEQYF. CDR3 sequence (DNA): TGTGCCAGCAGCTGGGGATCCACCTACGAGCAGTACTTC.

This clonotype was found many times. The chain recombines TRBV24-1 with TRBJ2-5; D possibly corresponds to TRBD1 (6 bases). CDR1 KGHDR and CDR2 SFDVKD come from the germline V gene. The CDR3 length is 15 residues. V shed 4 bases and J shed 0 bases, with 11 bases lying between them. As DNA, the CDR3 is TGTGCCACCAGTGACCCCTACAGGGACCAAGAGACCCAGTACTTC. Protein sequence: CATSDPYRDQETQYF.

This clonotype was detected a few times. It may be a read error: a sequence one base away is much more abundant. The CDR3 DNA is TGTGCCAGCAGCCTCAGGGACTACGAGCAGTACTTC. It encodes CASSLRDYEQYF. This sequence joins TRBV7-9 and TRBJ2-7, with a tentative D call TRBD1 (5 bases). The CDR3 has 12 amino acids. Per germline, CDR1 SEHNR and CDR2 FQNEAQ (reference sequence). Trimming took off 5 bases at V and 3 bases at J, with 8 bases between the two ends.

Ten or more counts support this clonotype. This sequence joins TRBV6-5 and TRBJ2-5; the D is unclear. The germline CDR1 and CDR2 sequences are MNHEY and SVGAGI. This CDR3 has 15 amino acids. The ends were cut back, 0 bases at V and 3 bases at J, with 11 bases in the middle. DNA for the CDR3: TGTGCCAGCAGTTACTCGACGGGTAGGGAAGAGACCCAGTACTTC. Its translation: CASSYSTGREETQYF.

This clonotype was counted ten times or more. V and J are TRBV7-9 and TRBJ2-2; 7 bases fit TRBD1. Looked up from germline, CDR1 is SEHNR and CDR2 is FQNEAQ (reference sequence). The junction had 8 bases not matched to a gene; V was cut back by 5 bases and J by 2 bases. There are 16 residues in the CDR3. In DNA form, the CDR3 reads TGTGCCAGCAGCATATCCGGGACAGACAACACCGGGGAGCTGTTTTTT. Translated, it gives CASSISGTDNTGELFF.

This clonotype was detected many times. This rearrangement joins TRBV18 to TRBJ2-7; D uncertain. Germline CDR1 reads KGHSH; CDR2 reads LQKENI. V was cut by 2 bases and J by 7 bases, with 9 bases left in between. This CDR3 is 12 amino acids long. Written as DNA, the CDR3 is TGTGCCAGCTCACCAGGGATGGGGGAGCAGTACTTC. It translates to CASSPGMGEQYF.

This clonotype came up many times. The genes are TRBV27 and TRBJ2-3; D remains unclear. V dropped 11 bases and J dropped 7 bases, with 10 bases sitting between them. Germline lookup yields CDR1 MNHEY and CDR2 SMNVEV (reference sequence). The CDR3 totals 10 residues. The DNA for the CDR3 is TGTGCCGCCGGAGTTAATACGCAGTATTTT. It is translated as CAAGVNTQYF.

This clonotype was seen ten or more times. The V call is TRBV19, the J call TRBJ1-5, with a tentative D call TRBD1 (6 bases). The V gene lost 0 bases and the J gene lost 2 bases, with 11 bases spanning the gap. Per germline, CDR1 LNHDA and CDR2 SQIVND (reference sequence). The CDR3 totals 16 residues. CDR3: CASSIDPGAGNQPQHF. CDR3 bases: TGTGCCAGTAGTATAGATCCAGGGGCGGGCAATCAGCCCCAGCATTTT. The variable domain in full, completed from reference TRBV19 and TRBJ1-5, reads DGGITQSPKYLFRKEGQNVTLSCEQNLNHDAMYWYRQDPGQGLRLIYYSQIVNDFQKGDIAEGYSVSREKKESFPLTVTSAQKNPTAFYLCASSIDPGAGNQPQHFGDGTRLSIL.

This clonotype was counted ten times or more. This chain uses TRBV19 with TRBJ1-1; D is undetermined. V was shortened by 6 bases and J by 2 bases, with 7 bases between the two germline ends. Germline values: CDR1 LNHDA, CDR2 SQIVND (reference sequence). CDR3 length equals 12 residues. The CDR3 sequence is CASSSVNTEAFF. Written as DNA, the CDR3 is TGTGCCAGTAGCAGCGTCAACACTGAAGCTTTCTTT.

This clonotype occurred many times. The germline gene is not matched at one end of the junction; a read error may be the cause. This chain links TRBV5-1 with TRBJ2-7; the D gene is possibly TRBD1 (5 bases). The germline V gene has CDR1 SGHRS and CDR2 YFSETQ. CDR3 length: 15 residues. For the CDR3, the DNA is TGCGCCAGCAGCCCAACCTTCCCCCGCGCCCCTACAGGAGCCTTC. It codes for CASSPTFPRAPTGAF.

This clonotype appeared once. This may be a read error, as it is one base from a much larger clone. The rearrangement links TRBV7-6 to TRBJ1-4; no clear D. Germline V gene data show CDR1 as SGHVS and CDR2 as FNYEAQ. This CDR3 is 12 amino acids long. The chain's CDR3 is CAGSLNDEKLFF. DNA of the CDR3: TGTGCCGGCAGCTTAAATGATGAAAAACTGTTTTTT.

In its sample, this clonotype was seen many times. This chain's CDR3 is CASSPRGGVYEQYF. The CDR3 DNA is TGTGCCAGCAGCCCGCGGGGGGGGGTCTACGAGCAGTACTTC. The J gene is TRBJ2-7, the V gene TRBV27, with TRBD2 matching 9 bases. CDR1 and CDR2 (germline): MNHEY, SMNVEV (reference sequence). This CDR3 region has 14 residues. After removal of 6 bases from V and 3 bases from J, the junction contained 6 bases not matched to a gene.

A note on this clonotype: A much bigger clone sits one base away, suggesting this may be a read error. The V call is TRBV19, the J call TRBJ2-7; D tentatively fits TRBD1 or TRBD2 (5 bases each). Germline CDR1 LNHDA, CDR2 SQIVND (reference sequence). The CDR3 length is 14 residues. The CDR3 sequence: CASSITRGAYEQDF. CDR3 bases: TGTGCCAGTAGTATAACTAGGGGAGCCTACGAGCAGGACTTC.

This clonotype was seen ten or more times. The gene calls are TRBV5-6 and TRBJ1-5; D ambiguous. The CDR3 has 16 amino acids. V lost 4 bases and J 2 bases, leaving 16 bases between the germline ends. CDR1 and CDR2 from the germline V gene are SGHDT and YYEEEE. The CDR3 loop reads CASSTREWGGNQPQHF. The DNA of the CDR3 is TGTGCCAGCAGCACAAGGGAATGGGGTGGCAATCAGCCCCAGCATTTT.

The rearrangement links TRBV5-1 to TRBJ2-7; 11 nucleotides align to TRBD2. The CDR3 totals 16 residues. J lost 3 bases, V lost 4 bases, and 9 bases had no gene match. CDR1 is SGHRS, CDR2 YFSETQ, per germline. The CDR3 is CASSPRTSGSYYEQYF. CDR3 DNA: TGCGCCAGCAGCCCGCGAACTAGCGGGAGCTACTACGAGCAGTACTTC.

This clonotype was detected ten times or more. V gene TRBV7-6 combines with J gene TRBJ1-6; tentative D call: TRBD1 (6 bases). Trimming stripped 4 bases from V and 8 bases from J, with 18 bases between. The CDR3 sequence is 16 residues long. The V gene's germline CDR1 is SGHVS and CDR2 FNYEAQ. The CDR3 loop is CASSSTQGFAYSPLHF. CDR3 nucleotide sequence: TGTGCCAGCAGCTCCACTCAGGGGTTCGCATATTCACCCCTCCACTTT.

In its sample, this clonotype was seen many times. This rearrangement joins TRBV29-1 to TRBJ2-5, with 10 bases fitting TRBD1. V shed 7 bases, J shed 5 bases, and the junction held 7 bases outside the gene matches. The CDR3 loop spans 13 amino acids. Germline CDR1 reads SQVTM; CDR2 reads ANQGSEA. DNA for the CDR3: TGCAGCGCTGGGACAGGGGAAGTGGAGACCCAGTACTTC. Its protein is CSAGTGEVETQYF.

This clonotype showed up just a few times. The chain combines TRBV27 with TRBJ2-7, with 8 bases fitting TRBD1. The junction had 5 bases not matched to a gene; V was cut back by 6 bases and J by 4 bases. Germline V gene lookup returns CDR1 MNHEY and CDR2 SMNVEV (reference sequence). This CDR3 spans 13 amino acids. CDR3 in amino acids: CASRETGGYEQYF. The CDR3 DNA is TGTGCCAGCAGGGAAACAGGGGGGTACGAGCAGTACTTC.

This clonotype has at least ten counts. The chain carries TRBV12-3 or TRBV12-4 and TRBJ2-3, with TRBD2 matching 10 bases. V shed 3 bases and J 2 bases; nucleotides not matched to a gene: 11. This CDR3 spans 18 amino acids. The CDR3 DNA is TGTGCCAGCAGTTTTGTGTTAGCGGGGGGCTCTTACACAGATACGCAGTATTTT. Translation gives CASSFVLAGGSYTDTQYF.

This clonotype was found many times. This chain connects TRBV20-1 to TRBJ2-2, with D possibly being TRBD1 (6 bases). CDR1 DFQATT and CDR2 SNEGSKA come from the germline V gene (reference sequence). The CDR3 contains 17 residues. Trimming pared 1 base from V and 6 bases from J, leaving 21 bases between. CDR3 region: CSARAPFRTAWAGELFF. The CDR3 DNA reads as TGCAGTGCTAGAGCACCATTCAGGACAGCCTGGGCCGGGGAGCTGTTTTTT.

This clonotype was recorded many times. The gene calls are TRBV19 and TRBJ2-3; D perhaps matches TRBD2 (5 bases). The germline V and J ends were trimmed by 9 bases and 3 bases, with 10 bases remaining between them. Germline assignment: CDR1 LNHDA and CDR2 SQIVND (reference sequence). The CDR3 covers 12 residues. The CDR3 region is CASGLNTDTQYF. As DNA, the CDR3 is TGTGCCAGCGGACTTAATACAGATACGCAGTATTTT.

A word on this clonotype: This could be a read error, since a much larger clone is one nucleotide away. The chain is built from TRBV18 and TRBJ2-7; D not resolved. Germline lookup yields CDR1 KGHSH and CDR2 LQKENI. The CDR3 spans 15 residues. The CDR3 nucleotides read TGTGCCAGCTCACCACGACACAATCCTCCCTACGAGCAGCACTTC. It specifies CASSPRHNPPYEQHF.

The CDR3, as DNA: TGTGCCAGCAGCTTAGGGCTCAGGGGGCCAACCTACGAGCAGTACTTC. Its translation is CASSLGLRGPTYEQYF. The V call is TRBV11-2, the J call TRBJ2-7, with TRBD1 matching 8 bases. V shed 1 base, J shed 2 bases, and the junction held 7 bases outside the gene matches. Germline V lookup: CDR1 SGHAT, CDR2 FQNNGV. There are 16 residues in the CDR3.